This T cell receptor (beta chain) was captured in a study of OX40 agonist ivuxolimab in advanced cancers. Across the whole study: Three patients had partial responses: one hepatocellular carcinoma, two cutaneous melanoma.

Baseline was the first blood sampling point, followed by cycle 4 day 1 and cycle 7 day 1. Study conclusions and caveats: The CD4+ and CD8+ T cells in the blood had expanded clonally by week 6 at 0.1 to 3.0 mg/kg.

Unmatched junction bases numbered 9, after V lost 0 bases and J lost 5 bases. The CDR3 contains 16 residues. Germline V gives CDR1 GTSNPN, CDR2 SVGIG (reference sequence). Measured with immunoSEQ multiplex PCR; TCRdb has only the in-frame clones, and not every one. The data contain more than 25,000 clones, approximately 80% of them singletons. Notes on this clone: Its cognate antigen is unknown.

The chain has TRBV30 and TRBJ2-5; TRBD2 agrees at 10 bases. The clonotype originates from an adult with an advanced solid tumor such as melanoma, head and neck, liver or kidney cancer. The sequences come from CD4+ or CD8+ T cells sorted from blood, collected in a trial of the OX40 agonist ivuxolimab. The CDR3 DNA follows: TGTGCCTGGAGTGTACTGGCTAGCGGGAGCAAGGAGACCCAGTACTTC. It is translated as CAWSVLASGSKETQYF.